This entry lists 30 T cell receptor beta chains sequenced from one sample in a study of T cells after yellow fever vaccination. TCRdb passed the 5' RACE reads through MiXCR, listing each CDR3 protein once. The sample yields about 260,000 distinct CDR3 sequences, 13% seen once. Sample: CD4+ T cells sorted from PBMCs, taken 45 days after the yellow fever booster vaccination. These receptors were taken from a man younger than 40 who received the YFV17D yellow fever vaccine.

This clonotype was seen a handful of times. One end of the junction fails to match germline, which may point to a read error. This chain links TRBV6-1 with TRBJ1-5; 7 bases fit TRBD1. The germline V gene encodes CDR1 MNHNS and CDR2 SASEGT. The CDR3 runs to 13 residues. The CDR3 here is CASCEGAGQPQHF. DNA of the CDR3: TGTGCCAGCTGTGAGGGGGCAGGGCAGCCCCAGCATTTT.

This clonotype was recorded at least ten times. The V and J genes are TRBV5-1 and TRBJ2-1, with 9 bases matching TRBD2. The trim removed 0 bases at V and 5 bases at J, leaving 3 bases unmatched. The CDR3 extends over 15 amino acids. Germline V gene data show CDR1 as SGHRS and CDR2 as YFSETQ. CDR3 DNA sequence: TGCGCCAGCAGCTTGGAAGCGGGAGGAGACAATGAGCAGTTCTTC. It codes for CASSLEAGGDNEQFF.

This clonotype appeared many times. This chain joins TRBV20-1 and TRBJ2-7; the D gene is possibly TRBD1 (6 bases). The CDR3 covers 13 residues. Germline CDR1 is DFQATT and CDR2 is SNEGSKA (reference sequence). V lost 3 bases to trimming and J lost 2 bases, with 11 bases between them. CDR3 protein: CSASRRTAYEQYF. The CDR3 bases are TGCAGTGCTAGCAGGAGGACAGCCTACGAGCAGTACTTC.

In regard to this clonotype: Relative to the germline gene, one junction end is altered; a read error may explain this. This chain joins TRBV7-9 and TRBJ2-7; D is unresolved. The germline V gene encodes CDR1 SEHNR and CDR2 FQNEAQ (reference sequence). This CDR3 comprises 14 residues. CDR3 nucleotides: TGTGCCATCAGCTTAGGTGGCGGCGCCTACGAGCAGTACTTC. Amino acid sequence: CAISLGGGAYEQYF.

V is TRBV15 and J is TRBJ2-1; D possibly corresponds to TRBD2 (6 bases). Deletions cut 1 base from V and 8 bases from J, with 18 bases between. Per germline, CDR1 LNHNV and CDR2 YYDKDF (reference sequence). The CDR3 is 16 amino acids. The CDR3 loop is CATSRAPLNTGDEQFF. In nucleotides, the CDR3 is TGTGCCACCAGCAGAGCGCCCCTGAACACGGGGGATGAGCAGTTCTTC.

This chain connects TRBV4-3 to TRBJ1-1; a possible D gene is TRBD1 (5 bases). V shed 4 bases and J shed 5 bases, with 14 bases lying between them. This CDR3 is 14 amino acids long. The germline V gene has CDR1 LGHNA and CDR2 YSLEER. CDR3 amino acids: CASSLAAGPTEAFF. CDR3 nucleotides: TGCGCCAGCAGCCTAGCGGCAGGGCCGACTGAAGCTTTCTTT.

This clonotype has just a few counts. V usage is TRBV24-1 and J usage is TRBJ2-3, with 7 bases lining up with TRBD2. V was clipped by 4 bases and J by 2 bases; unmatched bases: 2. Germline V gives CDR1 KGHDR, CDR2 SFDVKD. The CDR3 is 14 amino acids. The chain's CDR3 is CATSDRDYTDTQYF. The CDR3 DNA reads as TGTGCCACCAGTGACCGGGACTACACAGATACGCAGTATTTT.

V is TRBV14 and J is TRBJ2-7; D is unresolved. The CDR3 is 12 amino acids. CDR1 is SGHDN and CDR2 is FVKESK in the germline V gene. Deletions cut 2 bases from V and 4 bases from J, with 6 bases between. The CDR3 here is CASSQIEYEQYF. CDR3 sequence (DNA): TGTGCCAGCAGCCAAATCGAATACGAGCAGTACTTC.

J is TRBJ2-5 and V is TRBV5-1; 9 bases fit TRBD2. Germline CDR1 SGHRS, CDR2 YFSETQ. The CDR3 loop spans 16 amino acids. The V segment lost 2 bases and the J segment 4 bases; nucleotides outside the gene matches: 9. The CDR3 loop reads CASSLMAGGPGETQYF. CDR3 coding DNA: TGCGCCAGCAGCTTAATGGCGGGAGGGCCGGGAGAGACCCAGTACTTC.

This clonotype showed up just a few times. The chain links TRBV20-1 to TRBJ2-7, with a possible D match to TRBD2 (5 bases). This CDR3 region has 15 residues. Trimming left V 4 bases short and J 1 base short, with 17 bases between. The germline V gene encodes CDR1 DFQATT and CDR2 SNEGSKA (reference sequence). The CDR3 reads CSATLLPRRSYEQYF. The DNA for the CDR3 is TGCAGTGCTACTCTACTTCCGCGGAGGTCCTACGAGCAGTACTTC.

This clonotype was detected many times. The rearrangement uses TRBV4-2 and TRBJ2-3; TRBD2 matches 8 bases. Looked up from germline, CDR1 is LGHNA and CDR2 is YNFKEQ. The CDR3 totals 17 residues. V dropped 0 bases and J dropped 6; count of bases not matched to a gene: 11. The CDR3 sequence is CASSQEGRGLAADTQYF. The DNA for the CDR3 is TGTGCCAGCAGCCAAGAAGGGCGCGGACTAGCTGCCGATACGCAGTATTTT.

This clonotype was recorded at least ten times. The rearrangement uses TRBV18 and TRBJ1-1; 7 positions match TRBD1. With 3 bases clipped from V and 1 base from J, the junction kept 2 bases outside the gene matches. This CDR3 is 14 amino acids long. The V gene's germline CDR1 is KGHSH and CDR2 LQKENI. As DNA, the CDR3 is TGTGCCAGCTCACCGGGACAGCAGAACACTGAAGCTTTCTTT. Translated: CASSPGQQNTEAFF. The whole variable domain, filled in from reference TRBV18 and TRBJ1-1, reads NAGVMQNPRHLVRRRGQEARLRCSPMKGHSHVYWYRQLPEEGLKFMVYLQKENIIDESGMPKERFSAEFPKEGPSILRIQQVVRGDSAAYFCASSPGQQNTEAFFGQGTRLTVV.

This chain connects TRBV11-1 to TRBJ2-7; either TRBD1 or TRBD2 may supply D (5 bases each). This CDR3 has 18 amino acids. The V end lost 5 bases, the J end lost 2 bases, and 25 bases lay between the germline ends. Per germline, CDR1 SGHAT and CDR2 FQDESV (reference sequence). CDR3 loop: CASSPYQGRGAGTYEQYF. The CDR3 coding sequence is TGTGCCAGCAGCCCATATCAAGGAAGGGGTGCGGGCACCTACGAGCAGTACTTC.

The table lists this clonotype with many counts. The chain couples TRBV5-4 to TRBJ1-1; possible D gene TRBD1, 6 bases. Germline CDR1 and CDR2: SGHNT and YYREEE (reference sequence). This CDR3 spans 15 amino acids. Trimming removed 0 bases from V and 3 bases from J, with 12 bases in between. CDR3 sequence (DNA): TGTGCCAGCAGCTTGGCTCGGACAGCTTACACTGAAGCTTTCTTT. Residues: CASSLARTAYTEAFF.

The gene calls are TRBV7-9 and TRBJ2-2; TRBD1 matches at 8 bases. Trimming at V came to 5 bases and at J to 1 base, leaving 3 bases not matched to a gene. Germline CDR1 is SEHNR and CDR2 is FQNEAQ (reference sequence). The CDR3 contains 15 residues. The CDR3 DNA sequence: TGTGCCAGCAGCCAAGGACAGGGGAACACCGGGGAGCTGTTTTTT. Residues: CASSQGQGNTGELFF.

This clonotype occurred a few times. V and J are TRBV5-1 and TRBJ1-2; D remains ambiguous. The CDR3 extends over 14 amino acids. CDR1 and CDR2 (germline): SGHRS, YFSETQ. V was cut by 4 bases and J by 4 bases, with 14 bases left in between. The CDR3 is CASSLDRVGYGYTF. CDR3 in DNA: TGCGCCAGCAGCCTGGACCGGGTTGGCTATGGCTACACCTTC.

This clonotype was picked up a small number of times. The rearrangement uses TRBV2 and TRBJ2-2; 8 bases are a match to TRBD2. With V trimmed by 4 bases and J by 3 bases, 4 bases remained unmatched. In germline, CDR1 is SNHLY, CDR2 FYNNEI. This CDR3 comprises 15 residues. The CDR3 nucleotides are TGTGCCAGCAGTGTAGTACTAGCGGACACCGGGGAGCTGTTTTTT. Its protein product is CASSVVLADTGELFF.

The chain couples TRBV30 to TRBJ2-1; D unresolved. V shed 0 bases and J shed 0 bases, with 6 bases lying between them. Germline CDR1 is GTSNPN and CDR2 is SVGIG (reference sequence). The CDR3 sequence is 14 residues long. CDR3 bases: TGTGCCTGGAGTGTAACAAGCTCCTACAATGAGCAGTTCTTC. Translation: CAWSVTSSYNEQFF.

V and J are TRBV7-2 and TRBJ2-2; D unresolved. The CDR3 contains 14 residues. Germline V gives CDR1 SGHTA, CDR2 FQGNSA. V shed 1 base and J shed 8 bases, with 11 bases lying between them. The CDR3 nucleotides read TGTGCCAGCAGCTTAGAGGAAAGTCGGGGGGAGCTGTTTTTT. Amino acids: CASSLEESRGELFF.

The rearrangement joins TRBV20-1 to TRBJ2-5; the match to TRBD2 covers 8 bases. The CDR3 consists of 14 residues. Germline trimming cut 1 base from V and 2 bases from J; bases unmatched to any gene: 3. In germline, CDR1 is DFQATT, CDR2 SNEGSKA (reference sequence). Here the CDR3 DNA reads TGCAGTGCTAGAGCACTAGCGGATCAAGAGACCCAGTACTTC. Its protein product is CSARALADQETQYF.

This clonotype was observed at least ten times. In DNA, the CDR3 is TGTGCAAGTCGCTTACTACTAGCGGATGGGGAGACCCAGTACTTC. It encodes CASRLLLADGETQYF. The gene calls are TRBV12-2 and TRBJ2-5; the D call of TRBD2 is as the table states it, not checked on the DNA. TRBV12-2 is deemed a pseudogene. This CDR3 has 15 amino acids.

This chain uses TRBV6-1 with TRBJ1-1, with D uncertain. Germline V gene lookup returns CDR1 MNHNS and CDR2 SASEGT. CDR3 length: 12 residues. The V gene lost 7 bases and the J gene lost 2 bases, with 8 bases spanning the gap. The CDR3 protein is CASIRGNTEAFF. The CDR3 region has the DNA TGTGCCAGCATCCGTGGAAACACTGAAGCTTTCTTT.

There are a few counts of this clonotype. The V gene is TRBV20-1, the J gene TRBJ1-1, with a tentative D call TRBD1 (6 bases). The germline gives CDR1 DFQATT, CDR2 SNEGSKA (reference sequence). V dropped 0 bases and J dropped 4 bases, with 12 bases sitting between them. The CDR3 length is 14 residues. The CDR3 DNA follows: TGCAGTGCTAGAGAGGGACATAGGGGCACTGAAGCTTTCTTT. It yields the protein CSAREGHRGTEAFF.

This clonotype appeared a few times. The chain has TRBV20-1 and TRBJ2-1; the match to TRBD2 covers 10 bases. Losses at the gene ends were 4 bases for V and 8 bases for J; bases not matched to a gene: 11. The germline V gene encodes CDR1 DFQATT and CDR2 SNEGSKA (reference sequence). The CDR3 has 15 residues. The CDR3 protein is CSATSLLAGVYEQFF. CDR3 DNA: TGCAGTGCTACCTCGTTGCTAGCGGGAGTCTATGAGCAGTTCTTC.

This chain connects TRBV7-2 to TRBJ2-7; D not resolved. Germline V CDR1 and CDR2: SGHTA, FQGNSA. Trimming took 7 bases from V and 5 from J, leaving 18 bases between them. The CDR3 contains 14 residues. This CDR3 is CASTADSARNEQYF. CDR3 bases: TGTGCCAGCACCGCTGACTCGGCTCGAAACGAGCAGTACTTC.

This clonotype was seen more than once but under ten times. This chain joins TRBV7-9 and TRBJ2-1, with 9 bases aligning to TRBD1. The CDR3 extends over 18 amino acids. Germline assignment: CDR1 SEHNR and CDR2 FQNEAQ (reference sequence). V shed 5 bases and J 3 bases; nucleotides not matched to a gene: 14. CDR3 protein: CASSPFRGGTGFYNEQFF. In DNA, the CDR3 is TGTGCCAGCAGCCCATTTCGGGGAGGGACAGGGTTCTACAATGAGCAGTTCTTC.

The chain uses TRBV5-1 and TRBJ2-6; D not resolved. Trimming left V 5 bases short and J 4 bases short, with 13 bases between. Germline loops: CDR1 SGHRS, CDR2 YFSETQ. The CDR3 runs to 15 residues. The CDR3 nucleotides read TGCGCCAGCAGTTCCTTGGCAGCCGGGGCCAACGTCCTGACTTTC. The encoded protein is CASSSLAAGANVLTF.

This clonotype was found many times. The genes are TRBV2 and TRBJ2-1; TRBD1 aligns across 10 bases. Germline values: CDR1 SNHLY, CDR2 FYNNEI. The CDR3 covers 15 residues. V dropped 4 bases and J dropped 7; count of bases not matched to a gene: 7. The CDR3 sequence is CASSGRDRGKNEQFF. The DNA of the CDR3 is TGTGCCAGCAGTGGCCGGGACAGGGGTAAAAATGAGCAGTTCTTC.

The chain has TRBV5-5 and TRBJ2-3, with 7 positions matching TRBD2. Germline CDR1 reads SGHKS; CDR2 reads YYEKEE (reference sequence). V was clipped by 0 bases and J by 4 bases; unmatched bases: 5. The CDR3 is 15 residues long. CDR3 residues: CASSLGTGGSDTQYF. The DNA for the CDR3 is TGTGCCAGCAGCTTGGGGACGGGAGGCTCAGATACGCAGTATTTT.

This clonotype was seen a handful of times. The chain joins TRBV7-9 to TRBJ2-2; D ambiguous. V gave up 5 bases and J gave up 1 base, with 11 bases separating them. Germline V gene sequence: CDR1 SEHNR, CDR2 FQNEAQ (reference sequence). CDR3 size: 15 residues. The CDR3 region is CASSTRQLNTGELFF. The CDR3 coding sequence is TGTGCCAGCAGCACTCGACAACTGAACACCGGGGAGCTGTTTTTT.